Below are 28 T cell receptor beta chains sequenced from a single sample in a study of regulatory dendritic cells for organ transplantation listed by TCRdb under 2017. The library was generated by the immunoSEQ multiplex PCR assay. As stored in TCRdb, this immuneACCESS dataset retains in-frame rearrangements with V and J assigned. A fraction of the clones does not appear; measured against another copy, unresolved V genes explain less than half of the discrepancy, and the remainder lacks a known reason. This sample holds about 18,000 clones; under 80% were observed only once. The leading ten clones occupy about 3% of the sample. Their cognate antigens are unknown. Sorted T cell subsets were CFSE-labeled and co-cultured for 4 to 6 days with allogeneic regulatory or mature dendritic cells at a 1:10 DC:T ratio. Sequencing used memory CD4+ T cells from blood cultured with regulatory dendritic cells. Sample cell subset or site, as interpreted from the label and publication: CD45RO+ memory T cells. These receptor sequences come from a human donor in good health.

A few counts support this clone. The V call is TRBV19, the J call TRBJ1-6, with D uncertain. V was clipped by 5 bases and J by 7 bases, with 9 bases between them. CDR3 length: 13 residues. Per germline, CDR1 LNHDA and CDR2 SQIVND (reference sequence). The CDR3 region is CASSPIPNSPLHF. The DNA for the CDR3 is TGTGCCAGTAGTCCCATTCCGAATTCACCCCTCCACTTT.

The count of this clone is one. The CDR3: CASSLPGTGFEKLFF. The CDR3 nucleotides read TGTGCCAGCAGCTTACCCGGGACAGGGTTTGAAAAACTGTTTTTT. The chain links TRBV5-4 to TRBJ1-4; 9 bases are a match to TRBD1. V lost 2 bases and J lost 7; bases outside the gene matches: 6. CDR1 SGHNT and CDR2 YYREEE come from the germline V gene (reference sequence). The CDR3 extends over 15 amino acids.

The gene calls are TRBV9 and TRBJ2-3; D ambiguous. CDR1 is SGDLS, CDR2 YYNGEE, per germline. The CDR3 spans 16 residues. Trimming left V 4 bases short and J 2 bases short, with 17 bases between. CDR3 coding DNA: TGTGCCAGCAGCTCGAGCTCCGCCTCAATCACAGATACGCAGTATTTT. Translating gives CASSSSSASITDTQYF.

This clone is medium-sized in the sample. The chain uses TRBV30 and TRBJ2-1; D call uncertain. Germline lookup yields CDR1 GTSNPN and CDR2 SVGIG (reference sequence). The CDR3 is 17 residues long. Trimming pared 0 bases from V and 1 base from J, leaving 16 bases between. CDR3 DNA: TGTGCCTGGAGTGTATGGATCAGCGCAAAGTCCTACAATGAGCAGTTCTTC. The encoded protein is CAWSVWISAKSYNEQFF.

The chain couples TRBV15 to TRBJ2-3; D gene uncertain. Germline CDR1 LNHNV, CDR2 YYDKDF (reference sequence). Trimming took 5 bases from V and 7 from J, leaving 13 bases between them. The CDR3 loop spans 13 amino acids. The DNA for the CDR3 is TGTGCCACCAGCTCCAACAGTGGGAATACGCAGTATTTT. It encodes CATSSNSGNTQYF.

The chain links TRBV10-3 to TRBJ1-3, with D possibly being TRBD1 (5 bases). This CDR3 has 13 residues. The ends were cut back, 10 bases at V and 7 bases at J, with 17 bases in the middle. CDR1 is ENHRY and CDR2 is SYGVKD in the germline V gene. The CDR3 DNA reads TGTGCCACTTCGGATGGGGCATGGAACACCATATATTTT. This sequence encodes CATSDGAWNTIYF.

This chain connects TRBV5-6 to TRBJ2-2; 9 bases map to TRBD1. Looked up from germline, CDR1 is SGHDT and CDR2 is YYEEEE. V gave up 6 bases and J gave up 7 bases; unmatched junction bases: 13. This CDR3 has 16 amino acids. The CDR3 DNA reads TGTGCCAGCATCAACAGGAACAGGGGGCAAGGCGGGGAGCTGTTTTTT. Translating gives CASINRNRGQGGELFF. Complete variable domain (other parts from reference TRBV5-6 and TRBJ2-2): DAGVTQSPTHLIKTRGQQVTLRCSPKSGHDTVSWYQQALGQGPQFIFQYYEEEERQRGNFPDRFSGHQFPNYSSELNVNALLLGDSALYLCASINRNRGQGGELFFGEGSRLTVL.

This clone has only a few counts. The chain employs TRBV6-1 and TRBJ1-4, with 7 bases fitting TRBD1. The length of the CDR3 is 15 residues. Trimming at V came to 5 bases and at J to 5 bases, leaving 8 bases not matched to a gene. Germline CDR1 is MNHNS and CDR2 is SASEGT. CDR3 sequence reads: CASSLNPGQNEKLFF. Here the CDR3 DNA reads TGTGCCAGCAGTCTGAATCCGGGACAGAATGAAAAACTGTTTTTT.

The gene calls are TRBV4-2 and TRBJ1-2; unclear D gene. From germline, CDR1 is LGHNA and CDR2 YNFKEQ. This CDR3 comprises 16 residues. Trimming cost V 1 base and J 2 bases, with 14 bases left between them. CDR3 DNA: TGTGCCAGCAGCCAAGGTACCTCAGACCGCAACTATGGCTACACCTTC. It codes for CASSQGTSDRNYGYTF.

The V call is TRBV4-2, the J call TRBJ2-1, with TRBD2 matching 11 bases. The junction had 3 bases not matched to a gene; V was cut back by 4 bases and J by 1 base. This CDR3 is 16 amino acids long. The germline gives CDR1 LGHNA, CDR2 YNFKEQ. The CDR3 loop is CASSPRTSGSYNEQFF. Written as DNA, the CDR3 is TGTGCCAGCAGCCCTCGGACTAGCGGGTCCTACAATGAGCAGTTCTTC.

The V call is TRBV10-3, the J call TRBJ2-7; tentatively, D is TRBD2 (5 bases). There are 16 residues in the CDR3. V was clipped by 4 bases and J by 0 bases, with 16 bases between them. CDR1 ENHRY and CDR2 SYGVKD come from the germline V gene. This CDR3 reads CAISAPSSGSSYEQYF. As DNA, the CDR3 is TGTGCCATCAGTGCCCCCTCAAGTGGGAGCTCCTACGAGCAGTACTTC.

The V call is TRBV7-9, the J call TRBJ2-5; TRBD1 aligns across 8 bases. Germline V gene sequence: CDR1 SEHNR, CDR2 FQNEAQ (reference sequence). This CDR3 comprises 14 residues. Germline trimming cut 4 bases from V and 5 bases from J; bases unmatched to any gene: 6. As DNA, the CDR3 is TGTGCCAGCAGCTATCCGACAGGGGCGGAGACCCAGTACTTC. Amino acid sequence: CASSYPTGAETQYF.

This clone came up a few times. V usage is TRBV28 and J usage is TRBJ1-4, with a weak D call TRBD1 (5 bases). This CDR3 has 18 amino acids. Germline V CDR1 and CDR2: MDHEN, SYDVKM. The V and J ends lost 3 bases and 1 base respectively, with 18 bases between them. DNA for the CDR3: TGTGCCAGCAGTTTTTCCGGGACCGTGAGCAGAACTAATGAAAAACTGTTTTTT. This encodes CASSFSGTVSRTNEKLFF.

This chain links TRBV5-4 with TRBJ2-4; 7 nucleotides match TRBD1. The CDR3 runs to 14 residues. Germline V gene sequence: CDR1 SGHNT, CDR2 YYREEE (reference sequence). The J segment lost 8 bases and the V segment lost 1 base, leaving 6 bases of the junction unmatched. CDR3 region: CASSLKGALHIQYF. The DNA for the CDR3 is TGTGCCAGCAGCTTGAAGGGGGCGTTGCACATTCAGTACTTC.

This clone occurred a few times. The chain carries TRBV7-9 and TRBJ1-1; D unclear. Germline V gene sequence: CDR1 SEHNR, CDR2 FQNEAQ (reference sequence). The CDR3 runs 13 residues. The V gene lost 7 bases and the J gene lost 2 bases, with 11 bases spanning the gap. As DNA, the CDR3 is TGTGCCAGCACCCTGGCGGCTAACACTGAAGCTTTCTTT. It codes for CASTLAANTEAFF.

V and J are TRBV5-4 and TRBJ2-2; D perhaps matches TRBD1 (5 bases). Germline V lookup: CDR1 SGHNT, CDR2 YYREEE (reference sequence). Trimming took 4 bases from V and 6 from J, leaving 7 bases between them. CDR3 length: 12 amino acids. This chain's CDR3 is CASSMTAGELFF. CDR3 bases: TGTGCCAGCAGCATGACAGCCGGGGAGCTGTTTTTT. The full variable domain, its missing parts supplied by reference TRBV5-4 and TRBJ2-2, is ETGVTQSPTHLIKTRGQQVTLRCSSQSGHNTVSWYQQALGQGPQFIFQYYREEENGRGNFPPRFSGLQFPNYSSELNVNALELDDSALYLCASSMTAGELFFGEGSRLTVL.

This chain links TRBV7-3 with TRBJ2-3, with a tentative D call TRBD2 (7 bases). Germline V gives CDR1 SGHTA, CDR2 FQGTGA. This CDR3 has 17 residues. V was shortened by 1 base and J by 0 bases, with 14 bases between the two germline ends. CDR3 bases: TGTGCCAGCAGCTTAAAGATTGGGGGGGCTAGCACAGATACGCAGTATTTT. Amino acid sequence: CASSLKIGGASTDTQYF.

The chain uses TRBV10-2 and TRBJ2-3; no definite D call. CDR1 and CDR2 (germline): WSHSY, SAAADI. This CDR3 comprises 14 residues. Trimming took 6 bases from V and 0 from J, leaving 10 bases between them. CDR3 sequence (DNA): TGCGCCAGCAGGGGCAGTCCTAGCACAGATACGCAGTATTTT. The encoded protein is CASRGSPSTDTQYF.

The genes are TRBV20-1 and TRBJ2-3; tentatively, D is TRBD1 or TRBD2 (5 bases each). Germline V gives CDR1 DFQATT, CDR2 SNEGSKA (reference sequence). This CDR3 region has 11 residues. The V end lost 7 bases, the J end lost 6 bases, and 11 bases lay between the germline ends. The CDR3 DNA follows: TGCAGTGGGGGGATTGAGGATACGCAGTATTTT. It yields the protein CSGGIEDTQYF.

V gene TRBV2 combines with J gene TRBJ2-1; D remains unclear. Germline CDR1 is SNHLY and CDR2 is FYNNEI. V was clipped by 8 bases and J by 3 bases, with 8 bases between them. The CDR3 contains 12 residues. The CDR3 spells CASGLYYNEQFF. The CDR3 DNA is TGTGCCAGCGGCCTTTACTACAATGAGCAGTTCTTC.

The gene calls are TRBV28 and TRBJ2-7; 8 bases line up with TRBD1. J was trimmed by 6 bases and V by 4 bases; bases with no gene match: 20. This CDR3 contains 18 residues. CDR1 is MDHEN and CDR2 is SYDVKM in the germline V gene. CDR3 nucleotides: TGTGCCAGCAGTTACCCCCGGACAGGGCACACCCTTAGAGGCGAGCAGTACTTC. Its protein product is CASSYPRTGHTLRGEQYF.

V and J are TRBV4-2 and TRBJ2-2; TRBD2 aligns across 7 bases. The CDR3 length is 15 residues. V shed 1 base, J shed 6 bases, and the junction held 5 bases outside the gene matches. Germline assignment: CDR1 LGHNA and CDR2 YNFKEQ. The CDR3 protein is CASSQGGRGSGELFF. The CDR3 DNA sequence: TGTGCCAGCAGCCAAGGGGGGAGGGGCTCCGGGGAGCTGTTTTTT.

The gene calls are TRBV9 and TRBJ1-2, with a weak D call TRBD1 (5 bases). The CDR3 is made up of 16 amino acids. V was trimmed by 0 bases and J by 4 bases, leaving 16 bases between them. CDR1 is SGDLS, CDR2 YYNGEE, per germline. In DNA, the CDR3 is TGTGCCAGCAGCGTAGGGGGGTCCACCCGGGGCTATGGCTACACCTTC. Its protein is CASSVGGSTRGYGYTF.

The gene calls are TRBV7-6 and TRBJ2-3; D gene unclear. CDR3 length: 12 residues. V was shortened by 1 base and J by 3 bases, with 2 bases between the two germline ends. Germline V gene data show CDR1 as SGHVS and CDR2 as FNYEAQ. CDR3 DNA sequence: TGTGCCAGCAGCTTAGAAACAGATACGCAGTATTTT. Its translation: CASSLETDTQYF.

This clone was found a few times. The chain links TRBV7-8 to TRBJ1-3, with 9 bases identical to TRBD1. V shed 5 bases, J shed 2 bases, and the junction held 4 bases outside the gene matches. CDR3 length: 15 residues. In germline, CDR1 is SGHVS, CDR2 FQNEAQ. The CDR3 sequence is CASSTDRGTGNTIYF. The CDR3 nucleotides read TGTGCCAGCAGCACGGACAGGGGTACTGGAAACACCATATATTTT.

J is TRBJ2-3 and V is TRBV9; 7 nucleotides agree with TRBD2. The V gene end was trimmed by 4 bases and the J gene end by 9 bases; junction bases not matched to a gene: 5. Germline V CDR1 and CDR2: SGDLS, YYNGEE. The CDR3 is 12 residues long. DNA of the CDR3: TGTGCCAGCAGCCCCTCGGGAGGAACGCAGTATTTT. Translated: CASSPSGGTQYF.

This chain connects TRBV27 to TRBJ1-2; a possible D gene is TRBD1 (5 bases). The V end was cut by 6 bases, the J end by 4 bases, with 21 bases between. Germline loops: CDR1 MNHEY, CDR2 SMNVEV (reference sequence). The CDR3 runs to 16 residues. The CDR3 nucleotides are TGTGCCAGCAGCGGTCGGTTGGGGCCTATCCTCTATGGCTACACCTTC. Translated: CASSGRLGPILYGYTF.

The chain is built from TRBV29-1 and TRBJ2-7, with D perhaps TRBD1 or TRBD2 (5 bases each). CDR1 and CDR2 from the germline V gene are SQVTM and ANQGSEA. The V gene lost 1 base and the J gene lost 5 bases, with 12 bases spanning the gap. The CDR3 length is 13 residues. CDR3 DNA: TGCAGCGTTGAAGGGGGGTCGGACCACGAGCAGTACTTC. Amino acids: CSVEGGSDHEQYF.